The 21 T cell receptor beta chains below all came from one sample that was sequenced in a study of blood T cell repertoires in COVID-19. Sequencing used immunoSEQ multiplex PCR; TCRdb keeps in-frame clones, though not all of them. In the table there are about 52,000 clones, around 90% of which are singletons. Sequencing was carried out using peripheral blood. Every receptor here comes from a human donor in a cohort sampled during active COVID-19.

The chain has TRBV11-2 and TRBJ2-1; TRBD2 matches at 8 bases. CDR1 SGHAT and CDR2 FQNNGV come from the germline V gene. The CDR3 covers 17 residues. J gave up 4 bases and V 5 bases, and 13 bases lay outside the gene matches. CDR3 bases: TGTGCCAGCAGCAAACCCCACGGGAGGGGCCCTTACAATGAGCAGTTCTTC. It specifies CASSKPHGRGPYNEQFF.

The J gene is TRBJ1-2, the V gene TRBV5-1, with D tentatively TRBD1 (6 bases). Germline CDR1 and CDR2: SGHRS and YFSETQ. This CDR3 contains 14 residues. Trimming removed 2 bases at V and 4 bases at J, with 12 bases between. This chain's CDR3 is CASSLQGWAYGYTF. In DNA form, the CDR3 reads TGCGCCAGCAGCTTACAGGGTTGGGCCTATGGCTACACCTTC. Full variable domain (remainder filled in from reference TRBV5-1 and TRBJ1-2): KAGVTQTPRYLIKTRGQQVTLSCSPISGHRSVSWYQQTPGQGLQFLFEYFSETQRNKGNFPGRFSGRQFSNSRSEMNVSTLELGDSALYLCASSLQGWAYGYTFGSGTRLTVV.

The rearrangement joins TRBV7-2 to TRBJ1-1; D may be TRBD1 (5 bases). This CDR3 region has 15 residues. Between the trimmed V and J ends, which lost 5 bases and 6 bases, there was a span of 19 bases. Germline V gives CDR1 SGHTA, CDR2 FQGNSA. CDR3 sequence reads: CASSAPGGSVPEAFF. The CDR3 nucleotides are TGTGCCAGCAGCGCACCTGGGGGGTCAGTTCCTGAAGCTTTCTTT.

The V call is TRBV5-1, the J call TRBJ2-7; D may be TRBD1 (6 bases). V lost 1 base, J lost 1 base, and 6 bases lay in between. The CDR3 extends over 13 amino acids. Germline V gene sequence: CDR1 SGHRS, CDR2 YFSETQ. The CDR3 is CASSLQGSYEQYF. In nucleotides, the CDR3 is TGCGCCAGCAGCTTGCAGGGGTCCTACGAGCAGTACTTC.

The chain uses TRBV30 and TRBJ1-6; 11 bases map to TRBD1. Germline V gene sequence: CDR1 GTSNPN, CDR2 SVGIG (reference sequence). This CDR3 comprises 14 residues. Trimming took 2 bases from V and 9 from J; bases not matched to a gene: 3. Here the CDR3 reads CAWSSGTGGSPLHF. CDR3 nucleotides: TGTGCCTGGAGTTCCGGGACAGGGGGTTCACCCCTCCACTTT.

The chain links TRBV3-1 (or the pseudogene TRBV3-2) to TRBJ1-1, with D hard to call. V was trimmed by 3 bases and J by 0 bases, leaving 8 bases between them. This CDR3 contains 14 residues. Looked up from germline, CDR1 is LGHDT and CDR2 is YNNKEL (reference sequence). This chain's CDR3 is CASSQASLNTEAFF. Here the CDR3 DNA reads TGTGCCAGCAGCCAGGCATCCCTGAACACTGAAGCTTTCTTT.

The chain uses TRBV5-1 and TRBJ2-7; 13 bases match TRBD2. Looked up from germline, CDR1 is SGHRS and CDR2 is YFSETQ. V was clipped by 0 bases and J by 3 bases; unmatched bases: 3. This CDR3 is 16 amino acids long. The CDR3 spells CASSLGGTSGVYEQYF. CDR3 bases: TGCGCCAGCAGCTTGGGAGGGACTAGCGGGGTCTACGAGCAGTACTTC.

The rearrangement uses TRBV7-6 and TRBJ2-6; D gene unclear. This CDR3 contains 17 residues. The germline V gene has CDR1 SGHVS and CDR2 FNYEAQ. The ends were cut back, 1 base at V and 0 bases at J, with 10 bases in the middle. CDR3 nucleotides: TGTGCCAGCAGCTTAGAATCGGGTTACTCTGGGGCCAACGTCCTGACTTTC. The encoded protein is CASSLESGYSGANVLTF.

This clone was counted only a few times. V is TRBV6-2 or TRBV6-3 and J is TRBJ1-1, with 7 nucleotides matching TRBD1. The CDR3 has 15 residues. Germline CDR1 is MNHEY and CDR2 is SVGEGT. The V segment lost 2 bases and the J segment 5 bases; nucleotides outside the gene matches: 8. In DNA, the CDR3 is TGTGCCAGCAGTTACCCCCCCGACAGGGCGACTGAAGCTTTCTTT. This translates into CASSYPPDRATEAFF.

The CDR3 protein is CASSQLIGGNQPQHF. The CDR3 bases are TGTGCCAGCAGTCAACTAATCGGGGGCAATCAGCCCCAGCATTTT. The rearrangement joins TRBV6-5 to TRBJ1-5; D remains unclear. Between the trimmed V and J ends, which lost 5 bases and 2 bases, there was a span of 13 bases. Germline values: CDR1 MNHEY, CDR2 SVGAGI. This CDR3 region has 15 residues.

This clone appeared once. The chain uses TRBV27 and TRBJ1-5, with 7 positions matching TRBD1. This CDR3 spans 14 amino acids. Losses at the gene ends were 6 bases for V and 9 bases for J; bases not matched to a gene: 11. Germline CDR1 MNHEY, CDR2 SMNVEV (reference sequence). CDR3: CASSASTNRGPQHF. The CDR3 nucleotides are TGTGCCAGCAGCGCATCGACAAACAGGGGGCCCCAGCATTTT.

V usage is TRBV7-8 and J usage is TRBJ2-7, with D possibly being TRBD1 (6 bases). This CDR3 contains 14 residues. Trimming took 3 bases from V and 4 from J, leaving 13 bases between them. CDR1 is SGHVS, CDR2 FQNEAQ, per germline. CDR3: CASSLTDRTYEQYF. The DNA for the CDR3 is TGTGCCAGCAGCTTGACGGACAGAACATACGAGCAGTACTTC.

This chain uses TRBV30 with TRBJ2-2, with 14 bases identical to TRBD2. Per the germline V gene, CDR1 is GTSNPN and CDR2 is SVGIG (reference sequence). There are 18 residues in the CDR3. The J segment lost 7 bases and the V segment lost 4 bases, leaving 14 bases of the junction unmatched. CDR3 amino acids: CAWNSGTSGRVVLGELFF. The DNA for the CDR3 is TGTGCCTGGAACTCCGGGACTAGCGGGAGAGTAGTCCTCGGGGAGCTGTTTTTT.

CDR3 in amino acids: CASSLLETSGRGDEQYF. CDR3 nucleotides: TGTGCCAGCAGCTTACTGGAGACTAGCGGGAGGGGCGACGAGCAGTACTTC. The chain combines TRBV11-3 with TRBJ2-7; 14 positions agree with TRBD2. V lost 2 bases, J lost 5 bases, and 8 bases stayed unmatched. In germline, CDR1 is SGHNT, CDR2 YENEEA. The CDR3 totals 17 residues. Supplemented by reference TRBV11-3 and TRBJ2-7, the full variable domain reads EAGVVQSPRYKIIEKKQPVAFWCNPISGHNTLYWYLQNLGQGPELLIRYENEEAVDDSQLPKDRFSAERLKGVDSTLKIQPAELGDSAVYLCASSLLETSGRGDEQYFGPGTRLTVT.

The CDR3 region is CASSQDRRNQPQHF. The CDR3 DNA sequence: TGCGCCAGCAGCCAAGATCGGCGGAATCAGCCCCAGCATTTT. V usage is TRBV4-1 and J usage is TRBJ1-5, with D unclear. With 0 bases removed from V and 4 bases from J, the gap between germline ends came to 7 bases. Looked up from germline, CDR1 is MGHRA and CDR2 is YSYEKL. CDR3 length: 14 amino acids.

This clone was detected only a few times. V is TRBV27 and J is TRBJ1-1; TRBD1 aligns across 8 bases. The junction had 6 bases not matched to a gene; V was cut back by 3 bases and J by 6 bases. The CDR3 totals 14 residues. Per germline, CDR1 MNHEY and CDR2 SMNVEV (reference sequence). CDR3 in DNA: TGTGCCAGCAGTTTCGGGCAGGGGGCATCTGAAGCTTTCTTT. It yields the protein CASSFGQGASEAFF.

The CDR3 is CASSVGSQGAGELFF. CDR3 bases: TGTGCCAGCAGCGTAGGGAGTCAGGGTGCCGGGGAGCTGTTTTTT. The chain combines TRBV9 with TRBJ2-2, with D maybe TRBD1 (5 bases). The CDR3 is 15 amino acids. Germline V gene sequence: CDR1 SGDLS, CDR2 YYNGEE. Trimming cost V 0 bases and J 6 bases, with 12 bases left between them.

CDR3 protein: CAWTENYGYTF. In DNA form, the CDR3 reads TGTGCCTGGACGGAGAACTATGGCTACACCTTC. V gene TRBV30 combines with J gene TRBJ1-2, with no clear D. Germline V gene data show CDR1 as GTSNPN and CDR2 as SVGIG (reference sequence). Deletions cut 4 bases from V and 2 bases from J, with 5 bases between. The CDR3 sequence is 11 residues long.

V and J are TRBV19 and TRBJ2-7; TRBD2 aligns across 11 bases. The V gene end was trimmed by 4 bases and the J gene end by 2 bases; junction bases not matched to a gene: 1. Per germline, CDR1 LNHDA and CDR2 SQIVND (reference sequence). The CDR3 consists of 14 residues. The CDR3 sequence is CASSRLAGPYEQYF. CDR3 DNA sequence: TGTGCCAGTAGTAGACTAGCGGGGCCCTACGAGCAGTACTTC.

The chain joins TRBV3-1 (or the pseudogene TRBV3-2) to TRBJ2-3; D may be TRBD2 (6 bases). CDR1 is LGHDT and CDR2 is YNNKEL in the germline V gene (reference sequence). The CDR3 is made up of 16 amino acids. The ends were cut back, 4 bases at V and 2 bases at J, with 16 bases in the middle. This CDR3 reads CASSPEAGSFTDTQYF. CDR3 sequence (DNA): TGTGCCAGCAGCCCTGAAGCGGGTTCCTTCACAGATACGCAGTATTTT.

The chain is built from TRBV30 and TRBJ2-7; 10 bases align to TRBD1. This CDR3 has 13 residues. V trimming: 5 bases; J trimming: 3 bases; junction bases outside the gene matches: 4. Germline assignment: CDR1 GTSNPN and CDR2 SVGIG (reference sequence). The CDR3 region is CAWSDRGLYEQYF. The CDR3 DNA is TGTGCCTGGTCAGACAGGGGGCTCTACGAGCAGTACTTC.